Each of the 12 T cell receptor beta chains below was sequenced from the same sample in a study of cytomegalovirus exposure and HLA in healthy donors. PCR was performed using 60 Vbeta and 13 Jbeta primers. Assay used: immunoSEQ multiplex PCR; TCRdb lists only in-frame clones, some missing. The sample holds around 99,000 clones, about 72% seen once. Specimen: PBMCs. These receptors originate from a man aged 18 to 29 in good health and CMV-seronegative.

The CDR3 sequence: CSVALAGGVGEQFF. In nucleotides, the CDR3 is TGCAGCGTCGCCCTAGCGGGGGGGGTAGGTGAGCAGTTCTTC. The V and J genes are TRBV29-1 and TRBJ2-1; TRBD2 aligns across 12 bases. This CDR3 is built from 14 residues. Germline CDR1 is SQVTM and CDR2 is ANQGSEA. V shed 6 bases and J 9 bases; nucleotides not matched to a gene: 9.

This clone was seen a handful of times. The chain joins TRBV7-9 to TRBJ1-4; D is undetermined. The CDR3 sequence is 15 residues long. Trimming took 1 base from V and 3 from J, leaving 9 bases between them. Per germline, CDR1 SEHNR and CDR2 FQNEAQ (reference sequence). The CDR3 DNA reads TGTGCCAGCAGCTTAGGCGGTGCGGCTAATGAAAAACTGTTTTTT. Amino acid sequence: CASSLGGAANEKLFF.

In its sample, this clone was seen many times. V usage is TRBV25-1 and J usage is TRBJ1-6, with D maybe TRBD1 (6 bases). Germline CDR1 and CDR2: MGHDK and SYGVNS. The CDR3 runs 14 residues. The V and J ends lost 3 bases and 4 bases respectively, with 7 bases between them. CDR3 bases: TGTGCCAGCAGTGATACAGGGTATAATTCACCCCTCCACTTT. Protein sequence: CASSDTGYNSPLHF.

The CDR3 nucleotides are TGCGCCAGCAGCTCTTACAGGGGGAACACTGAAGCTTTCTTT. Translating it yields CASSSYRGNTEAFF. This chain uses TRBV5-1 with TRBJ1-1; 7 bases map to TRBD1. CDR1 is SGHRS and CDR2 is YFSETQ in the germline V gene. This CDR3 has 14 amino acids. Trimming cost V 3 bases and J 1 base; bases outside gene matches: 3. Variable domain in full (rest from reference TRBV5-1 and TRBJ1-1): KAGVTQTPRYLIKTRGQQVTLSCSPISGHRSVSWYQQTPGQGLQFLFEYFSETQRNKGNFPGRFSGRQFSNSRSEMNVSTLELGDSALYLCASSSYRGNTEAFFGQGTRLTVV.

This clone was counted between two and nine times. The chain combines TRBV6-1 with TRBJ2-3; 11 nucleotides match TRBD2. J lost 7 bases, V lost 1 base, and 4 bases had no gene match. This CDR3 comprises 15 residues. The germline CDR1 and CDR2 sequences are MNHNS and SASEGT. Written as DNA, the CDR3 is TGTGCCAGCAGTGAAGAACTAGCGGGGGCCCATACGCAGTATTTT. This gives the protein CASSEELAGAHTQYF.

Written as DNA, the CDR3 is TGTGCCAGCCACACGGTGGGGGGGCGGGCTGAAGCTTTCTTT. Translation gives CASHTVGGRAEAFF. This chain connects TRBV2 to TRBJ1-1, with D maybe TRBD1 (6 bases). The CDR3 spans 14 residues. V lost 8 bases and J lost 6, with 19 bases in between. Germline lookup yields CDR1 SNHLY and CDR2 FYNNEI.

The chain combines TRBV15 with TRBJ2-4; possibly TRBD2 for D (6 bases). This CDR3 has 17 amino acids. V was cut by 1 base and J by 9 bases, with 22 bases left in between. Germline-derived CDR1 and CDR2 are LNHNV and YYDKDF (reference sequence). The CDR3 coding sequence is TGTGCCACCAGCAGAGTTCGGGGTTCCGGGGGAGCGGGCATTCAGTACTTC. Encoded protein: CATSRVRGSGGAGIQYF.

This CDR3 is CSVVAGGKVGYTF. CDR3 coding DNA: TGCAGCGTTGTAGCAGGGGGCAAGGTCGGCTACACCTTC. The chain couples TRBV29-1 to TRBJ1-2, with 8 bases lining up with TRBD1. The germline V gene has CDR1 SQVTM and CDR2 ANQGSEA. Unmatched junction bases numbered 9, after V lost 4 bases and J lost 8 bases. The CDR3 runs 13 residues.

The rearrangement uses TRBV13 and TRBJ1-2, with D unclear. The V and J ends lost 3 bases and 8 bases respectively, with 10 bases between them. The CDR3 runs 12 residues. Germline CDR1 is PRHDT and CDR2 is FYEKMQ (reference sequence). In nucleotides, the CDR3 is TGTGCCAGCAGCTTCAACGGGGTCGGCTACACCTTC. Its protein is CASSFNGVGYTF.

The gene calls are TRBV7-3 and TRBJ2-7, with D possibly being TRBD1 (7 bases). The V end lost 5 bases, the J end lost 6 bases, and 11 bases lay between the germline ends. The CDR3 spans 12 residues. Germline-derived CDR1 and CDR2 are SGHTA and FQGTGA. The chain's CDR3 is CASSPGGTEQYF. The CDR3 bases are TGTGCCAGCAGCCCAGGGGGGACCGAGCAGTACTTC.

The chain carries TRBV15 and TRBJ1-4, with 8 nucleotides matching TRBD1. Unmatched junction bases numbered 5, after V lost 6 bases and J lost 5 bases. The CDR3 spans 14 residues. The germline V gene encodes CDR1 LNHNV and CDR2 YYDKDF (reference sequence). CDR3 protein: CATRTGGLNEKLFF. The CDR3 region has the DNA TGTGCCACCAGAACAGGGGGGTTAAATGAAAAACTGTTTTTT.

The chain is built from TRBV5-4 and TRBJ2-1; 9 bases align to TRBD2. CDR1 and CDR2 from the germline V gene are SGHNT and YYREEE (reference sequence). The V and J ends lost 4 bases and 8 bases, in that order; junction bases with no gene match: 13. The CDR3 length is 16 residues. The CDR3 reads CASSQVGGGAPDEQFF. The DNA for the CDR3 is TGTGCCAGCAGCCAAGTGGGCGGGGGGGCCCCAGATGAGCAGTTCTTC.